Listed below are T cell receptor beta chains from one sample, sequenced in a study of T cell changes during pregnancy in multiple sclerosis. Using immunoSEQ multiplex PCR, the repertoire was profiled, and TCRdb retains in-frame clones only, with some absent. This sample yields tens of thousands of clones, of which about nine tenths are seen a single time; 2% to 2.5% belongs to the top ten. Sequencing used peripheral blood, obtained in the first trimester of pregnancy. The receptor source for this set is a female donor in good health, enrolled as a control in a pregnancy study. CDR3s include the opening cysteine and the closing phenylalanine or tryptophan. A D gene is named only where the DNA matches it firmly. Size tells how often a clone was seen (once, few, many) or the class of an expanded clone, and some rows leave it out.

CDR3aa: CASSIVGGRVGGETQYF
CDR3nt: TGTGCCAGTAGTATAGTCGGGGGGAGAGTCGGCGGTGAGACCCAGTACTTC
j_gene: TRBJ2-5
d_gene: TRBD2
abundance: once
v_gene: TRBV19

CDR3aa: CASSLGAATETQYF
CDR3nt: TGTGCTAGCAGCTTAGGGGCAGCCACTGAGACCCAGTACTTC
j_gene: TRBJ2-5
d_gene: NA
abundance: NA
v_gene: TRBV7-7

CDR3aa: CASSVTDRGQEYF
CDR3nt: TGTGCCAGCAGCGTAACGGACAGGGGGCAGGAGTACTTC
j_gene: TRBJ2-7
d_gene: TRBD1
abundance: NA
v_gene: TRBV9

CDR3aa: CASNPTGVFSPLHF
CDR3nt: TGTGCCAGCAACCCGACAGGGGTATTTTCACCCCTCCACTTT
j_gene: TRBJ1-6
d_gene: TRBD1
abundance: NA
v_gene: TRBV6-5

CDR3aa: CASKDTSGAIDTQYF
CDR3nt: TGTGCCAGCAAAGATACTAGCGGGGCCATAGATACGCAGTATTTT
j_gene: TRBJ2-3
d_gene: TRBD2
abundance: NA
v_gene: TRBV2

CDR3aa: CASSFPSGGWPYNEQFF
CDR3nt: TGTGCCAGCAGTTTTCCCTCCGGGGGGTGGCCCTACAATGAGCAGTTCTTC
j_gene: TRBJ2-1
d_gene: TRBD2
abundance: NA
v_gene: TRBV27

CDR3aa: CASSTTATPAGASPPWEQFF
CDR3nt: TGTGCCAGCAGCACAACCGCCACGCCGGCGGGGGCGAGCCCTCCGTGGGAGCAGTTCTTC
j_gene: TRBJ2-1
d_gene: NA
abundance: NA
v_gene: TRBV27

CDR3aa: CASSLLAGYTGELFF
CDR3nt: TGTGCCAGCAGCTTATTAGCGGGTTACACCGGGGAGCTGTTTTTT
j_gene: TRBJ2-2
d_gene: TRBD2
abundance: once
v_gene: TRBV7-9

CDR3aa: CAWSVSGSNQPQHF
CDR3nt: TGTGCCTGGAGTGTATCAGGTAGCAATCAGCCCCAGCATTTT
j_gene: TRBJ1-5
d_gene: NA
abundance: NA
v_gene: TRBV30

CDR3aa: CASSTGQGARTGELFF
CDR3nt: TGTGCCAGCAGCACGGGACAGGGGGCGCGCACCGGGGAGCTGTTTTTT
j_gene: TRBJ2-2
d_gene: TRBD1
abundance: NA
v_gene: TRBV7-9

CDR3aa: CASSPASSYNEQFF
CDR3nt: TGTGCCAGCTCACCCGCGAGCTCCTACAATGAGCAGTTCTTC
j_gene: TRBJ2-1
d_gene: NA
abundance: NA
v_gene: TRBV18

CDR3aa: CASSTGTSAQETQYF
CDR3nt: TGCGCCAGCAGCACCGGGACTAGCGCACAAGAGACCCAGTACTTC
j_gene: TRBJ2-5
d_gene: TRBD2
abundance: NA
v_gene: TRBV5-1

CDR3aa: CASRIGTGGPSGVRNIQYF
CDR3nt: TGTGCCAGCAGAATAGGGACAGGGGGCCCTTCGGGAGTGAGAAACATTCAGTACTTC
j_gene: TRBJ2-4
d_gene: TRBD1
abundance: NA
v_gene: TRBV11-2

CDR3aa: CSAPSREQYF
CDR3nt: TGCAGTGCCCCCTCCCGGGAGCAGTACTTC
j_gene: TRBJ2-7
d_gene: NA
abundance: once
v_gene: TRBV20-1

CDR3aa: CASSPPAVYEQYF
CDR3nt: TGTGCCAGCTCACCACCGGCCGTCTACGAGCAGTACTTC
j_gene: TRBJ2-7
d_gene: NA
abundance: once
v_gene: TRBV18

CDR3aa: CASSIWTSGGDEQYF
CDR3nt: TGTGCCAGTAGTATCTGGACTAGCGGGGGGGACGAGCAGTACTTC
j_gene: TRBJ2-7
d_gene: TRBD2
abundance: once
v_gene: TRBV19

CDR3aa: CASSLAGTGNNEQFF
CDR3nt: TGCGCCAGCAGCTTGGCGGGGACAGGGAACAATGAGCAGTTCTTC
j_gene: TRBJ2-1
d_gene: TRBD1
abundance: once
v_gene: TRBV5-1

CDR3aa: CASSPGGRETQYF
CDR3nt: TGTGCCAGCAGCCCAGGGGGCCGAGAGACCCAGTACTTC
j_gene: TRBJ2-5
d_gene: TRBD1
abundance: NA
v_gene: TRBV7-3

CDR3aa: CASSLTTGERGETQYF
CDR3nt: TGTGCCAGCAGCCTCACAACAGGGGAAAGGGGAGAGACCCAGTACTTC
j_gene: TRBJ2-5
d_gene: TRBD1
abundance: NA
v_gene: TRBV14

CDR3aa: CASSEGGRTEAFF
CDR3nt: TGTGCCAGCAGTGAGGGGGGGCGCACTGAAGCTTTCTTT
j_gene: TRBJ1-1
d_gene: NA
abundance: NA
v_gene: TRBV6-1

CDR3aa: CASSQGGASGYGYTF
CDR3nt: TGCGCCAGCAGCCAGGGTGGGGCCTCAGGGTATGGCTACACCTTC
j_gene: TRBJ1-2
d_gene: NA
abundance: NA
v_gene: TRBV5-1

CDR3aa: CASSWGLAGDTQYF
CDR3nt: TGTGCCAGCAGCTGGGGACTAGCGGGAGATACGCAGTATTTT
j_gene: TRBJ2-3
d_gene: TRBD2
abundance: NA
v_gene: TRBV7-2

CDR3aa: CAWSVAGGPYEQYF
CDR3nt: TGTGCCTGGAGTGTAGCGGGGGGGCCGTACGAGCAGTACTTC
j_gene: TRBJ2-7
d_gene: TRBD2
abundance: NA
v_gene: TRBV30

CDR3aa: CASSFSRIYNEQFF
CDR3nt: TGTGCCAGCAGTTTTTCTAGAATCTACAATGAGCAGTTCTTC
j_gene: TRBJ2-1
d_gene: NA
abundance: few
v_gene: TRBV6-6

CDR3aa: CASSFSPRNEQFF
CDR3nt: TGTGCCAGCAGTTTCTCCCCCCGGAATGAGCAGTTCTTC
j_gene: TRBJ2-1
d_gene: NA
abundance: NA
v_gene: TRBV27

CDR3aa: CASSPYRLNTEAFF
CDR3nt: TGTGCCAGCAGCCCATACAGGTTGAACACTGAAGCTTTCTTT
j_gene: TRBJ1-1
d_gene: NA
abundance: NA
v_gene: TRBV7-6

CDR3aa: CASSTVDGISYEQYF
CDR3nt: TGTGCCAGCTCCACCGTGGACGGGATCTCCTACGAGCAGTACTTC
j_gene: TRBJ2-7
d_gene: NA
abundance: NA
v_gene: TRBV18

CDR3aa: CASSTQSTNEKLFF
CDR3nt: TGTGCCAGTAGTACGCAGTCAACTAATGAAAAACTGTTTTTT
j_gene: TRBJ1-4
d_gene: NA
abundance: NA
v_gene: TRBV19

CDR3aa: CSVGGPSGNTIYF
CDR3nt: TGCAGCGTTGGAGGGCCTTCTGGAAACACCATATATTTT
j_gene: TRBJ1-3
d_gene: NA
abundance: NA
v_gene: TRBV29-1

CDR3aa: CASSAGRVNEQFF
CDR3nt: TGTGCCAGCAGTGCCGGGAGGGTCAATGAGCAGTTCTTC
j_gene: TRBJ2-1
d_gene: TRBD2
abundance: NA
v_gene: TRBV6-4

CDR3aa: CASKVGGGSYEQYF
CDR3nt: TGTGCCAGCAAAGTCGGGGGGGGTTCCTACGAGCAGTACTTC
j_gene: TRBJ2-7
d_gene: TRBD2
abundance: NA
v_gene: TRBV2